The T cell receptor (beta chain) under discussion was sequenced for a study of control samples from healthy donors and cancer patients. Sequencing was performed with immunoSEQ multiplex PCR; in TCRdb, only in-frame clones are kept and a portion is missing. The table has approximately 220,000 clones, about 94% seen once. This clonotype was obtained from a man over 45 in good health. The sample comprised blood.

CDR3 residues: CASSESSGGAYEQYF. The DNA for the CDR3 is TGTGCCAGCAGCGAATCTAGCGGGGGGGCCTACGAGCAGTACTTC. The V and J genes are TRBV7-2 and TRBJ2-7; TRBD2 aligns across 12 bases. The junction had 4 bases not matched to a gene; V was cut back by 5 bases and J by 2 bases. The CDR3 has 15 residues. The germline V gene encodes CDR1 SGHTA and CDR2 FQGNSA.